This T cell receptor (beta chain) came from a study of shared clonotypes between healthy human individuals. Germline lookup yields CDR1 KGHSH and CDR2 LQKENI. V lost 2 bases and J lost 7, with 11 bases in between. This CDR3 is built from 14 residues. Clones were sequenced by immunoSEQ multiplex PCR, and TCRdb holds only the in-frame ones, with some missing. The repertoire holds over a million clones, with roughly 96% as singletons. The source of this sequence is a man aged 25-45 years in good health. The sequencing sample was made of naive CD4+ T cells sorted from blood. The subset is: CD45RA+ positively selected. V gene TRBV18 combines with J gene TRBJ1-4; a possible D gene is TRBD1 (6 bases). The CDR3 here is CASSPARGFEKLFF. CDR3 nucleotide sequence: TGTGCCAGCTCACCAGCCAGGGGATTTGAAAAACTGTTTTTT.